The 18 T cell receptor beta chains below were found in one sample sequenced in a study of beta chain features in type 1 diabetes. Isolated RNA was reverse transcribed in full, so expressed TCRB transcripts were sequenced. Method: immunoSEQ multiplex PCR; TCRdb's copy keeps in-frame clones and lacks some. This repertoire shows around 300,000 clones, 12% to 15% found once; its top ten account for over 5%. The specimen was central memory CD4+ T cells from blood. These receptors came from a man aged 25 to 40 in good health.

With respect to this clone: This sample also contains other DNA sequences that code for the same CDR3. The rearrangement uses TRBV30 and TRBJ1-3, with a tentative D call TRBD1 (6 bases). V shed 3 bases and J shed 4 bases, with 10 bases lying between them. CDR3 length: 13 amino acids. CDR1 and CDR2 (germline): GTSNPN, SVGIG (reference sequence). The CDR3 coding sequence is TGTGCCTGGAGCACAGGGCTAGGAAACACCATATATTTT. Encoded protein: CAWSTGLGNTIYF.

This chain connects TRBV19 to TRBJ2-7; no reliable D call. This CDR3 contains 16 residues. Between the trimmed V and J ends, which lost 3 bases and 7 bases, there was a span of 22 bases. Germline values: CDR1 LNHDA, CDR2 SQIVND (reference sequence). CDR3 in DNA: TGTGCCAGTAGTATCCCCGACGTGGACCCAGAACCTGAGCAGTACGTC. Its translation is CASSIPDVDPEPEQYV.

V usage is TRBV4-3 and J usage is TRBJ1-5; D is unresolved. Germline V CDR1 and CDR2: LGHNA, YSLEER. Trimming left V 0 bases short and J 1 base short, with 1 base between. The CDR3 is made up of 13 amino acids. The CDR3 coding sequence is TGCGCCAGCAGCCAAGAAAGCAATCAGCCCCAGCATTTT. Residues: CASSQESNQPQHF.

This clone came up many times. This CDR3 is CASRRTSADEQYF. CDR3 bases: TGTGCCAGCCGTAGGACTAGCGCGGACGAGCAGTACTTC. The rearrangement uses TRBV2 and TRBJ2-7; 9 nucleotides line up with TRBD2. J gave up 5 bases and V 8 bases, and 7 bases lay outside the gene matches. The germline V gene encodes CDR1 SNHLY and CDR2 FYNNEI. This CDR3 has 13 amino acids.

This clone was counted only a few times. The chain uses TRBV29-1 and TRBJ1-1, with a possible D match to TRBD1 (5 bases). CDR3 length equals 11 residues. V was shortened by 8 bases and J by 4 bases, with 11 bases between the two germline ends. Germline V CDR1 and CDR2: SQVTM, ANQGSEA. The CDR3 sequence: CSLQGTTEAFF. DNA for the CDR3: TGCAGCCTTCAGGGTACCACTGAAGCTTTCTTT. The full variable domain, rest sourced from reference TRBV29-1 and TRBJ1-1, is SAVISQKPSRDICQRGTSLTIQCQVDSQVTMMFWYRQQPGQSLTLIATANQGSEATYESGFVIDKFPISRPNLTFSTLTVSNMSPEDSSIYLCSLQGTTEAFFGQGTRLTVV.

The J gene is TRBJ2-1, the V gene TRBV7-2; D is uncertain. V lost 5 bases, J lost 5 bases, and 10 bases lay in between. Germline loops: CDR1 SGHTA, CDR2 FQGNSA. This CDR3 comprises 13 residues. CDR3 protein: CASSPRLDNEQFF. The CDR3 nucleotides read TGTGCCAGCAGCCCTAGACTCGACAATGAGCAGTTCTTC.

This clone was detected a few times. This chain uses TRBV7-9 with TRBJ2-2; 10 positions agree with TRBD2. The CDR3 extends over 16 amino acids. CDR1 and CDR2 (germline): SEHNR, FQNEAQ (reference sequence). V shed 5 bases, J shed 6 bases, and the junction held 9 bases outside the gene matches. The CDR3 coding sequence is TGTGCCAGCAGCCCCGGCGCTAGCGGGAGACCCGGGGAGCTGTTTTTT. It codes for CASSPGASGRPGELFF.

This clone was found a few times. This chain connects TRBV30 to TRBJ1-4; D call uncertain. Germline V gene lookup returns CDR1 GTSNPN and CDR2 SVGIG (reference sequence). V was cut by 3 bases and J by 3 bases, with 8 bases left in between. The CDR3 consists of 13 residues. CDR3 protein: CAWRAGANEKLFF. The CDR3, as DNA: TGTGCCTGGAGGGCTGGGGCTAATGAAAAACTGTTTTTT.

This clone was seen ten or more times. The V and J genes are TRBV5-6 and TRBJ2-7; TRBD2 is a possible D gene (6 bases). This CDR3 spans 12 amino acids. The V and J ends lost 6 bases and 1 base respectively, with 8 bases between them. The germline V gene encodes CDR1 SGHDT and CDR2 YYEEEE. The DNA of the CDR3 is TGTGCCAGCAAGAGCGGGTCCTACGAGCAGTACTTC. Its protein product is CASKSGSYEQYF.

This clone was seen more than once but under ten times. This same CDR3 is encoded by further DNA sequences in the sample. The gene calls are TRBV4-3 and TRBJ2-3, with TRBD1 matching 10 bases. This CDR3 region has 16 residues. Germline V lookup: CDR1 LGHNA, CDR2 YSLEER. V dropped 4 bases and J dropped 0; count of bases not matched to a gene: 4. This chain's CDR3 is CASSPGTGVSTDTQYF. The CDR3 DNA sequence: TGCGCCAGCAGCCCAGGGACAGGGGTTAGCACAGATACGCAGTATTTT.

Only a few counts were recorded for this clone. The chain uses TRBV7-9 and TRBJ2-1; D call uncertain. V lost 5 bases to trimming and J lost 5 bases, with 10 bases between them. CDR1 is SEHNR, CDR2 FQNEAQ, per germline (reference sequence). The CDR3 runs 13 residues. CDR3 DNA sequence: TGTGCCAGCAGCCCTCTAGGCCACAATGAGCAGTTCTTC. Amino acids: CASSPLGHNEQFF. Full variable domain (missing parts from reference TRBV7-9 and TRBJ2-1): DTGVSQNPRHKITKRGQNVTFRCDPISEHNRLYWYRQTLGQGPEFLTYFQNEAQLEKSRLLSDRFSAERPKGSFSTLEIQRTEQGDSAMYLCASSPLGHNEQFFGPGTRLTVL.

This clone was seen more than once but under ten times. The chain couples TRBV10-3 to TRBJ1-6, with 7 bases matching TRBD1. Germline CDR1 ENHRY, CDR2 SYGVKD. The CDR3 is made up of 15 amino acids. The V segment lost 10 bases and the J segment 0 bases; nucleotides outside the gene matches: 6. This CDR3 is CASSWDSSYNSPLHF. CDR3 bases: TGTGCCAGCAGCTGGGACAGCTCCTATAATTCACCCCTCCACTTT.

This clone has only a few counts. The rearrangement uses TRBV5-5 and TRBJ1-2, with unresolved D. This CDR3 has 14 residues. V lost 1 base to trimming and J lost 5 bases, with 12 bases between them. Germline-derived CDR1 and CDR2 are SGHKS and YYEKEE (reference sequence). CDR3 bases: TGTGCCAGCAGCTTGACGGGGATCGGGTATGGCTACACCTTC. It encodes CASSLTGIGYGYTF.

This clone came up a few times. The rearrangement joins TRBV11-3 to TRBJ2-3; D is unresolved. Trimming left V 5 bases short and J 10 bases short, with 16 bases between. This CDR3 has 13 residues. The germline V gene has CDR1 SGHNT and CDR2 YENEEA. CDR3 loop: CASSPLGSLAQYF. The CDR3 DNA is TGTGCCAGCAGCCCCTTAGGGTCTCTGGCGCAGTATTTT.

The rearrangement joins TRBV18 to TRBJ2-3; 8 nucleotides line up with TRBD1. J lost 3 bases, V lost 3 bases, and 5 bases had no gene match. Germline loops: CDR1 KGHSH, CDR2 LQKENI. The CDR3 runs to 15 residues. In DNA form, the CDR3 reads TGTGCCAGCTCACCCGGCAGGGGGCAGACAGATACGCAGTATTTT. Protein product: CASSPGRGQTDTQYF.

This clone was picked up a small number of times. The CDR3 here is CASSPAGTLLGEQFF. CDR3 sequence (DNA): TGTGCCAGCAGCCCCGCCGGGACTTTGCTAGGGGAGCAGTTCTTC. J is TRBJ2-1 and V is TRBV5-4, with D possibly TRBD2 on 6 matching bases. V lost 4 bases and J 10 bases, leaving 21 bases between the germline ends. The CDR3 is made up of 15 amino acids. Germline CDR1 is SGHNT and CDR2 is YYREEE (reference sequence).

This chain links TRBV6-5 with TRBJ2-5; D gene ambiguous. The CDR3 is made up of 12 amino acids. Trimming removed 5 bases from V and 8 bases from J, with 12 bases in between. Germline V gives CDR1 MNHEY, CDR2 SVGAGI. CDR3: CASSEGTFTQYF. The DNA of the CDR3 is TGTGCCAGCAGTGAAGGCACATTTACCCAGTACTTC.

The chain couples TRBV14 to TRBJ1-2; no clear D gene. Per germline, CDR1 SGHDN and CDR2 FVKESK. The CDR3 is 13 amino acids. Trimming shortened V by 1 base and J by 8 bases, and 11 bases separated the two germline ends. CDR3: CASSQAGLGGYTF. The CDR3 coding sequence is TGTGCCAGCAGCCAAGCTGGCCTGGGGGGCTACACCTTC.